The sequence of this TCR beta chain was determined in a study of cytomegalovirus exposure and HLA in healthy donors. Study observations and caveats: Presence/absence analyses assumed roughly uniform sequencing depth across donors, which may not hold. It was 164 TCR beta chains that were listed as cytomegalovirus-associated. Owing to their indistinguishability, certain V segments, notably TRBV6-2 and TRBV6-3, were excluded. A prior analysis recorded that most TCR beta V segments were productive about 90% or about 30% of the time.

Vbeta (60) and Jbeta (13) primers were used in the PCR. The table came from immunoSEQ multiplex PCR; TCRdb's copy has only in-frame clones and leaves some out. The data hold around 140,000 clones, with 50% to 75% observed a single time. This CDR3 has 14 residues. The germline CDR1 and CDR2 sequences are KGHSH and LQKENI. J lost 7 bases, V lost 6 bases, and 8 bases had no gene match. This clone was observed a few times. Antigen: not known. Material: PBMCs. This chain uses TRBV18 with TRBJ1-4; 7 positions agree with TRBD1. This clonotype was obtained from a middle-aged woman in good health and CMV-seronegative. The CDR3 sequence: CASSSGTDGEKLFF. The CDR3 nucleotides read TGTGCCAGCTCGTCCGGGACAGATGGTGAAAAACTGTTTTTT.